A selection of T cell receptor beta chains follows, all from one sample in a study of T cell responses to AZD1222 COVID-19 vaccine. Profiled with immunoSEQ multiplex PCR; TCRdb holds only in-frame clones, not every one. The top ten hold 12% of the sample, which has roughly 84,000 clones, 70% to 90% seen once. The source was peripheral blood, collected 28 days after the second AZD1222 dose. The source is an adult who received the AZD1222 COVID-19 vaccine. Each CDR3 is given with its conserved first and last residue. The D gene is left open where the match is weak. Only part of the rows carry a size: once, few, many, or a class if the clone is expanded.

NA	TRBV3-1/TRBV3-2	TRBD1	TRBJ1-5	TGTGCCAGCAGCCAAGATTTGACAGGGCCAAATCAGCCCCAGCATTTT	CASSQDLTGPNQPQHF
NA	TRBV6-5	NA	TRBJ1-6	TGTGCCAGCAAAGTACAGGGTTATAATTCACCCCTCCACTTT	CASKVQGYNSPLHF
NA	TRBV28	TRBD1	TRBJ1-3	TGTGCCAGCAGCTATAACAGGGGGCAGAGGGGAAACACCATATATTTT	CASSYNRGQRGNTIYF
NA	TRBV15	TRBD1	TRBJ1-6	TGTGCCACCAGCAGAGATCGGGACAGGGGTGGTTCACCCCTCCACTTT	CATSRDRDRGGSPLHF
NA	TRBV4-3	NA	TRBJ2-3	TGCGCCAGCAGCCAAGACCGGGGAGCCACAGATACGCAGTATTTT	CASSQDRGATDTQYF
NA	TRBV5-5	TRBD1	TRBJ2-5	TGTGCCAGCAGCTGGGGACAGGGGAACCAAGAGACCCAGTACTTC	CASSWGQGNQETQYF
NA	TRBV3-1/TRBV3-2	TRBD1	TRBJ1-1	TGTGCCAGCAGCCAAGATCGGTGGACAGGGGAAGGGACTGAAGCTTTCTTT	CASSQDRWTGEGTEAFF
NA	TRBV10-1	NA	TRBJ1-1	TGCGCCAGCAGTGGGGGATCCCTTGGGAACACTGAAGCTTTCTTT	CASSGGSLGNTEAFF
NA	TRBV28	NA	TRBJ1-2	TGTGCCAGCAGTTTGCCCAGGGTGTTCACAGGCGGCTACACCTTC	CASSLPRVFTGGYTF
NA	TRBV5-1	TRBD2	TRBJ2-3	TGCGCCAGCAGCTTAGACGGACTAGCGGGAGCAACGTATACGCAGTATTTT	CASSLDGLAGATYTQYF
NA	TRBV29-1	TRBD1	TRBJ1-2	TGCAGCGTTACCGGGACAGGCCTTGGTGGCTACACCTTC	CSVTGTGLGGYTF
once	TRBV27	NA	TRBJ2-6	TGTGCCAGCAGTATGGGTCCTGGGGCCAACGTCCTGACTTTC	CASSMGPGANVLTF
NA	TRBV7-3	TRBD2	TRBJ2-7	TGTGCCAGCAGCATAGCGGGAGGACCATCCTACGAGCAGTACTTC	CASSIAGGPSYEQYF
NA	TRBV13	NA	TRBJ2-5	TGTGCCAGCAGCTCAGGACGAGGAGAGACCCAGTACTTC	CASSSGRGETQYF
NA	TRBV3-1/TRBV3-2	NA	TRBJ1-2	TGTGCCAGCAGCCAAGAAGGGGCCCGCGGCTATGGCTACACCTTC	CASSQEGARGYGYTF
NA	TRBV5-1	NA	TRBJ2-2	TGCGCCAGCAGCTTGGGTCGTTCGAGGACCGGGGAGCTGTTTTTT	CASSLGRSRTGELFF
NA	TRBV7-9	NA	TRBJ1-1	TGTGCCAGCAGTTTTCAGGGGAACACTGAAGCTTTCTTT	CASSFQGNTEAFF
NA	TRBV19	NA	TRBJ1-2	TGTGCCAGTAGTCTACTGAGAGACTATGGCTACACCTTC	CASSLLRDYGYTF
NA	TRBV11-2	NA	TRBJ2-2	TGTGCCAGCAGCTTAGATTTCAGGGAGACCGGGGAGCTGTTTTTT	CASSLDFRETGELFF
NA	TRBV5-8	NA	TRBJ2-3	TGTGCCAGCAGCTTGAAAGCTATAACGCAGTATTTT	CASSLKAITQYF
NA	TRBV7-8	NA	TRBJ2-3	TGTGCCAGCACCTCTCGGCTCGGCACAGATACGCAGTATTTT	CASTSRLGTDTQYF
NA	TRBV10-3	TRBD1	TRBJ1-2	TGTGCCATCAGTCGGGAAGGGGGCGATGGCTACACCTTC	CAISREGGDGYTF
NA	TRBV6-6	NA	TRBJ1-3	TGTGCCAGCAGTTACTCCCCTCAACGGTCTGGAAACACCATATATTTT	CASSYSPQRSGNTIYF
NA	TRBV18	NA	TRBJ2-2	TGTGCCAGCTCACAAACCGGGACCCCGAACACCGGGGAGCTGTTTTTT	CASSQTGTPNTGELFF
NA	TRBV18	TRBD2	TRBJ2-1	TGTGCCAGCTCGACCATGGGGGAGGGTGCGCAGTTCTTC	CASSTMGEGAQFF
NA	TRBV7-2	NA	TRBJ1-1	TGTGCCAGCAGCTTATCAGAAAACACTGAAGCTTTCTTT	CASSLSENTEAFF
NA	TRBV6-2/TRBV6-3	NA	TRBJ1-6	TGTGCCAGCAGTTTTGGGGGGCGCTCCTATAATTCACCCCTCCACTTT	CASSFGGRSYNSPLHF
NA	TRBV24-1	TRBD2	TRBJ2-5	TGTGCCACCAGTGGTAGCGGGGGTGAGGAGACCCAGTACTTC	CATSGSGGEETQYF
NA	TRBV12-3/TRBV12-4	NA	TRBJ2-2	TGTGCCAGCAGTTTGGAAGGGGAGCTGTTTTTT	CASSLEGELFF
NA	TRBV6-6	TRBD1	TRBJ1-1	TGTGCCAGCAGTCGAGCCGGGACAGGGGAGGGGACTGAAGCTTTCTTT	CASSRAGTGEGTEAFF
NA	TRBV6-5	NA	TRBJ1-2	TGTGCCAGCAGTTACTGGAAGGACAGTGACTATGGCTACACCTTC	CASSYWKDSDYGYTF
NA	TRBV5-1	NA	TRBJ1-2	TGCGCCAGCAGCCCCGGGGGATATACTAACTATGGCTACACCTTC	CASSPGGYTNYGYTF
NA	TRBV2	TRBD1	TRBJ2-1	TGTGCCAGCAGCGGGACAGTTTACAATGAGCAGTTCTTC	CASSGTVYNEQFF